These 11 T cell receptor beta chains were sequenced from one sample in a study of shared clonotypes between healthy human individuals. Profiling relied on immunoSEQ multiplex PCR, and the TCRdb table lists in-frame clones only, not all of them. The sample lists around 690,000 clones; roughly 88% were seen once. Sequenced: memory CD8+ T cells from PBMCs. The subset is: CD45RO+ cells pooled with CCR7-negative TemRA cells. The receptors derive from a man younger than 35 in good health. Some clones in this sample may be carry-over from other donors' samples.

The chain carries TRBV11-3 and TRBJ1-5; D gene unclear. Trimming cost V 3 bases and J 4 bases, with 4 bases left between them. This CDR3 has 12 residues. Germline V gene data show CDR1 as SGHNT and CDR2 as YENEEA. The CDR3 region is CASSFGNQPQHF. The CDR3 coding sequence is TGTGCCAGCAGCTTCGGGAATCAGCCCCAGCATTTT.

The chain joins TRBV4-2 to TRBJ2-1, with 8 bases identical to TRBD2. The CDR3 contains 13 residues. Germline CDR1 and CDR2: LGHNA and YNFKEQ. The ends lost 4 bases at V and 8 bases at J; junction bases unmatched: 4. In DNA form, the CDR3 reads TGTGCCAGCAGCCCGCGGGAGGTACATGAGCAGTTCTTC. Translated: CASSPREVHEQFF.

The rearrangement uses TRBV27 and TRBJ1-1; D perhaps matches TRBD1 (6 bases). Trimming stripped 1 base from V and 5 bases from J, with 20 bases between. Germline loops: CDR1 MNHEY, CDR2 SMNVEV (reference sequence). The CDR3 loop spans 17 amino acids. The CDR3 reads CASSLFGGMGLGTEAFF. CDR3 coding DNA: TGTGCCAGCAGTTTATTCGGGGGCATGGGCTTAGGGACTGAAGCTTTCTTT.

J is TRBJ1-5 and V is TRBV27; D is unresolved. Between the trimmed V and J ends, which lost 1 base and 5 bases, there was a span of 9 bases. CDR1 MNHEY and CDR2 SMNVEV come from the germline V gene (reference sequence). The CDR3 sequence is 14 residues long. CDR3 loop: CASSLWGTHQPQHF. The DNA of the CDR3 is TGTGCCAGCAGTTTATGGGGTACCCATCAGCCCCAGCATTTT.

The rearrangement joins TRBV7-6 to TRBJ2-1; D ambiguous. The CDR3 is 13 residues long. The V gene's germline CDR1 is SGHVS and CDR2 FNYEAQ. Trimming took off 4 bases at V and 0 bases at J, with 4 bases between the two ends. The CDR3 sequence is CASSSDSYNEQFF. CDR3 DNA sequence: TGTGCCAGCAGCTCCGACTCCTACAATGAGCAGTTCTTC.

The CDR3 sequence: CASSSQVRDTEAFF. The CDR3, as DNA: TGTGCCAGCAGCTCTCAAGTCAGGGACACTGAAGCTTTCTTT. The chain joins TRBV7-9 to TRBJ1-1, with D possibly TRBD1 on 5 matching bases. This CDR3 has 14 residues. CDR1 and CDR2 from the germline V gene are SEHNR and FQNEAQ (reference sequence). Trimming left V 4 bases short and J 3 bases short, with 12 bases between.

V gene TRBV7-2 combines with J gene TRBJ2-7, with D possibly TRBD2 on 6 matching bases. Germline-derived CDR1 and CDR2 are SGHTA and FQGNSA. There are 14 residues in the CDR3. V was pared by 3 bases and J by 5 bases, with 14 bases between. DNA of the CDR3: TGTGCCAGCAGCTTCCGAGACGGGAGCCACGAGCAGTACTTC. Encoded protein: CASSFRDGSHEQYF. The full variable domain, in which reference TRBV7-2 and TRBJ2-7 provide the parts outside the CDR3, is GAGVSQSPSNKVTEKGKDVELRCDPISGHTALYWYRQSLGQGLEFLIYFQGNSAPDKSGLPSDRFSAERTGGSVSTLTIQRTQQEDSAVYLCASSFRDGSHEQYFGPGTRLTVT.

This chain connects TRBV28 to TRBJ2-1; the D gene is possibly TRBD2 (5 bases). The CDR3 spans 16 residues. Germline CDR1 MDHEN, CDR2 SYDVKM. The V gene lost 3 bases and the J gene lost 5 bases, with 17 bases spanning the gap. The CDR3 region is CASSFLGLRTDNEQFF. DNA for the CDR3: TGTGCCAGCAGTTTCCTTGGGTTACGGACTGACAATGAGCAGTTCTTC.

This chain uses TRBV4-1 with TRBJ1-3, with D tentatively TRBD1 (5 bases). Trimming left V 3 bases short and J 0 bases short, with 12 bases between. The CDR3 is 16 residues long. From germline, CDR1 is MGHRA and CDR2 YSYEKL. CDR3 sequence reads: CASSQFTGGSGNTIYF. The DNA of the CDR3 is TGCGCCAGCAGCCAGTTTACAGGAGGCTCTGGAAACACCATATATTTT.

The chain uses TRBV4-1 and TRBJ2-3; D is perhaps TRBD1 or TRBD2 (5 bases each). Trimming cost V 5 bases and J 6 bases, with 9 bases left between them. This CDR3 spans 12 amino acids. Germline V gene sequence: CDR1 MGHRA, CDR2 YSYEKL. The CDR3 DNA sequence: TGCGCCAGCAGCGAGTGGGGGGATACGCAGTATTTT. Translated: CASSEWGDTQYF.

The chain has TRBV2 and TRBJ1-1; D is ambiguous. Trimming shortened V by 3 bases and J by 0 bases, and 8 bases separated the two germline ends. This CDR3 has 14 amino acids. CDR1 SNHLY and CDR2 FYNNEI come from the germline V gene. The CDR3: CASSEAVLNTEAFF. Written as DNA, the CDR3 is TGTGCCAGCAGTGAGGCGGTTCTGAACACTGAAGCTTTCTTT. The full variable domain, rest sourced from reference TRBV2 and TRBJ1-1, is EPEVTQTPSHQVTQMGQEVILRCVPISNHLYFYWYRQILGQKVEFLVSFYNNEISEKSEIFDDQFSVERPDGSNFTLKIRSTKLEDSAMYFCASSEAVLNTEAFFGQGTRLTVV.